This T cell receptor (beta chain) is drawn from a study of blood T cell repertoires in COVID-19. This CDR3 has 13 amino acids. Germline CDR1 is LGHDT and CDR2 is YNNKEL (reference sequence). Trimming left V 4 bases short and J 4 bases short, with 10 bases between. Per the authors' pipeline: Researchers report that nucleated cell counts were estimated from reference gene primer amplification. The protocol was immunoSEQ multiplex PCR, while the TCRdb copy is restricted to in-frame clones and leaves out a portion. The DNA gave D and trimming, while V, J and clone size come from that table. The profile shows about 200,000 clones, 85% to 90% of them singletons.

The TCR sequence derives from a middle-aged woman with acute COVID-19. The V gene is TRBV3-1 (or the pseudogene TRBV3-2), the J gene TRBJ1-1; weak D call: TRBD1 (6 bases). The specimen sequenced was PBMCs or T cells enriched from blood (not recorded which). The CDR3 region is CASSLRGGTEAFF. The CDR3, as DNA: TGTGCCAGCAGCCTCAGGGGCGGCACTGAAGCTTTCTTT.